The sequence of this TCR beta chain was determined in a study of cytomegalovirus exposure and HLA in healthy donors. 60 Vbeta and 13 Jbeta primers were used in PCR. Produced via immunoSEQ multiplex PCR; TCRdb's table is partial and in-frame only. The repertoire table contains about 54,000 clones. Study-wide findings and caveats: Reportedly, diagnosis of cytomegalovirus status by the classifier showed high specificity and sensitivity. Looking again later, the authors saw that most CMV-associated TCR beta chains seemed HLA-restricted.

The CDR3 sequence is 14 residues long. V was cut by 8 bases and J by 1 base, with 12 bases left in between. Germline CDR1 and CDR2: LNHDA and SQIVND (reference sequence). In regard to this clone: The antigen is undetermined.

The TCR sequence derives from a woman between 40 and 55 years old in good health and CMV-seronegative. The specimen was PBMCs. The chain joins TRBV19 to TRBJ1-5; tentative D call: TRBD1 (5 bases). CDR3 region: CASEGGGSNQPQHF. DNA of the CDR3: TGTGCCAGTGAGGGTGGGGGGAGCAATCAGCCCCAGCATTTT.